This T cell receptor beta chain was retrieved from a study of blood T cell repertoires in COVID-19. About the study: COVID-19 samples, acute and convalescent, were from the United States, Italy and Spain. T cells, B-cell-depleted T cells, or PBMCs supplied cDNA or gDNA.

Original processing methods: It was from reference gene primer amplification that nucleated cell counts were estimated. Here immunoSEQ multiplex PCR was the method, and the copy in TCRdb shows in-frame clones only, minus some. V and J calls and clone size follow that table, whereas D and trimming were derived from the DNA. Among 150,000 to 200,000 clones listed, 70% to 90% were seen once. Germline lookup yields CDR1 MNHEY and CDR2 SVGAGI. This CDR3 has 16 residues. Trimming cost V 2 bases and J 3 bases; bases outside gene matches: 9. The sequenced material came from peripheral blood. The chain employs TRBV6-5 and TRBJ1-2; TRBD1 aligns across 7 bases. This clonotype originated in a human donor with active or convalescent COVID-19. The donor label of this sample is uncertain. CDR3 sequence reads: CASSYAIGGADYGYTF. Written as DNA, the CDR3 is TGTGCCAGCAGTTACGCTATAGGGGGCGCAGACTATGGCTACACCTTC.